This T cell receptor beta chain was observed in a study of blood T cell repertoires in COVID-19 (dated by TCRdb to between 2020 and 2021). General notes on the study: Samples covering the acute and convalescent phases of COVID-19 were provided by collaborators in the United States, Italy and Spain. The samples were drawn from the first 160 participants of the ongoing ImmuneRACE study and from 950 to 1,500 subjects provided by 6 global collaborators. The sample metadata nearly always contained a de-identified subject ID, COVID-19 status, age in years and sex. The repertoires were released in a freely available public database intended as a resource for research on the immune response to SARS-CoV-2. The prospective study material was composed of cDNA or gDNA derived from T cells, B-cell-depleted T cells, or PBMCs. Deeply sampled blood TCRbeta repertoires from subjects exposed to, actively infected with, or recovered from COVID-19 were included in the dataset. Where available, HLA class I and class II types were taken from metadata supplied by the sample provider and were not determined by assay-based typing. What the work shows at the level of the full study, not this receptor alone: How much clinical and demographic metadata was included differed by source and by participant, and the metadata was provided uncurated.

Collaborating institutions collected whole blood in K2EDTA tubes following their own protocols. Collaborator samples were shipped for TCRbeta analysis as frozen whole blood, isolated PBMCs, or DNA extracted from either sample type. V is pruned by 6 bases and J by 7 bases, leaving 9 bases of the junction without a gene match. Based on the germline V gene, the CDR1 and CDR2 sequences are MNHEY and SVGAGI. The CDR3, from cysteine to phenylalanine, totals 14 residues. Of all the DNA, just the CDR3 is kept, 42 bases in frame from base 1. This clone showed up just once. The antigen it recognizes is unknown. Base quality data are lacking; no much larger clone is found one base away. TCRbeta CDR3 regions were amplified from genomic DNA using the immunoSEQ Assay, a bias-controlled multiplex PCR. As for the original processing: Nucleated cell counts per sample were estimated from amplification of reference gene primers within the assay. Sequence reads were collapsed and filtered to measure the absolute abundance of every unique TCRbeta CDR3 rearrangement. For each sample, productive Simpson clonality was calculated by taking the square root of Simpson's diversity index across productive rearrangements. TCRdb re-hosts the immuneACCESS table, in-frame sequences only. Its copies lack some clones; in the studies checked, an unresolved V gene accounts for under half of them, and the cause for the rest is not known. V, J and clone size derive from that table, while D and trimming were established from the DNA sequence. The sample table lists about 190,000 clones, under 90% of them with a count of one. The ten largest clonotypes hold roughly 6.7% of the sample.

This sequence originates from a man aged 40-49 years with acute or convalescent COVID-19. The V and J segments used are TRBV6-5 and TRBJ1-5, with 7 junctional bases fitting TRBD1. Sequencing input: peripheral blood. The CDR3 region reads CASRPGQVGQPQHF. In nucleotide form, the sequence is TGTGCCAGCAGACCTGGACAGGTAGGCCAGCCCCAGCATTTT.